The following is a T cell receptor (beta chain) sequence with its context. The specificity of this receptor is unknown. Per-base qualities were not stored, and no clone one base away is much larger. This entry belongs to a study of CD8 T cells in Susac syndrome (dated by TCRdb to the late 2010s). A note on the overall study: Among the Susac syndrome patients who were sequenced, clinically active disease was present in more than 5 and clinical remission was observed in 8 or 9. At blood withdrawal, Susac syndrome patients were therapy-naive, treated with corticosteroids (with IVIg additionally given to some), or treated with IVIg alone. Whether CD8+ T cell activation and differentiation in Susac syndrome was antigen driven was tested using repertoire sequencing. The study compared CD8+ T cell repertoire clonality among approximately twelve healthy donors, 14 Susac syndrome patients and some 16 multiple sclerosis patients. Beyond this particular receptor, the publication reports: In the total CD8+ and CD8+ TEMRA repertoires, about 16 and five Susac-specific public clones, respectively, were identified. The study acknowledged that relatively few individuals were included in the TCR sequencing and HLA analysis. CD8+ repertoires in Susac syndrome showed clonal expansion, which was highest in CD8+ TEMRA cells and was greater in clinically active patients than in remitting patients.

The CDR3 covers 16 residues, taking in both the cysteine and the phenylalanine. This entry keeps only the CDR3 DNA: 48 bases, framed from base 1. CDR1 and CDR2 were assigned from the germline V gene (reference sequence) as SEHNR and FQNEAQ. V is trimmed back by 5 bases and J by 0 bases, and the junction contains 9 bases that no gene match accounts for. RNA was extracted with the RNeasy kit and roughly 0.5 to 1 ug was reverse transcribed using random hexamers. The immunoSEQ multiplex PCR assay, covering 54 Vbeta and 13 Jbeta segments, was used to amplify TCR beta CDR3 regions. Bias from PCR amplification was corrected by using a synthetic template baseline for primer optimization and for computational correction. The source study handled its data this way. Only productive sequences were kept, with reads annotated to V, D and J genes according to IMGT and analyzed in immunoSEQ Analyzer. To calculate clonality, Shannon entropy was normalized by log2 of the number of productive unique sequences and then subtracted from one. For each patient and control, public and private clones were evaluated among the 100 most prevalent clones. Clones were defined as Susac-specific when absent from the healthy and MS cohorts, from some 1,100 published viral clones and from other ImmuneACCESS disease sequences. Clones were called with MiXCR by TCRdb after fastp trimmed the public reads at Q25, and only in-frame beta chains were retained. Rows are combined by CDR3 protein, so each entry shows the most common genes and DNA. The V and J calls follow TCRdb's processing rather than the paper's. The sample table contains under 70,000 distinct CDR3 sequences; only one count was recorded for around 93% of them. Together, the top ten hold less than 0.8% of the sample.

High-throughput TCR beta sequencing profiled peripheral blood CD8+ and CD4+ T cells from healthy donors, Susac syndrome patients and multiple sclerosis patients. Recently defined diagnostic criteria for definite or probable disease were met by the Susac syndrome patients. Bulk CD8+ and CD4+ T cells were purified by magnetic negative isolation, while CD8+ TEMRA cells were enriched using FACS. Blood was collected in EDTA tubes and processed within 24 hours, with PBMCs isolated through density gradient centrifugation. PBMCs intended for TCR sequencing were frozen in liquid nitrogen and were later thawed in a 37 degrees C water bath. A purity of at least 90% was achieved for sorted or isolated CD4+, CD8+ and CD8+ TEMRA cells.

The receptor chain draws on TRBV7-9 and TRBJ1-2; 7 nucleotides in the junction match TRBD1. Sequencing input: CD8+ T cells from PBMCs. The source of this sequence is a human donor with Susac syndrome. The nucleotide sequence reads as follows: TGTGCCAGCAGCCTCGGGACAGTTACTTCTAACTATGGCTACACCTTC. This gives the protein CASSLGTVTSNYGYTF.